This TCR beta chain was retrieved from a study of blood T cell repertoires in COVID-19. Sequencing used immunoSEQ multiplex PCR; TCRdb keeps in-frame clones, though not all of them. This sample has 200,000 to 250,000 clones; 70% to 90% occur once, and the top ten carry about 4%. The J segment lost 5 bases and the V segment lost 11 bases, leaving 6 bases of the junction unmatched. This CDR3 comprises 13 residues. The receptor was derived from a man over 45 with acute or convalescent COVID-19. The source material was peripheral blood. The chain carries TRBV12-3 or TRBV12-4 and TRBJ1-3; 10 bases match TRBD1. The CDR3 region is CAYRDRGRNTIYF. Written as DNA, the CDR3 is TGTGCCTACCGGGACAGGGGCAGAAACACCATATATTTT.